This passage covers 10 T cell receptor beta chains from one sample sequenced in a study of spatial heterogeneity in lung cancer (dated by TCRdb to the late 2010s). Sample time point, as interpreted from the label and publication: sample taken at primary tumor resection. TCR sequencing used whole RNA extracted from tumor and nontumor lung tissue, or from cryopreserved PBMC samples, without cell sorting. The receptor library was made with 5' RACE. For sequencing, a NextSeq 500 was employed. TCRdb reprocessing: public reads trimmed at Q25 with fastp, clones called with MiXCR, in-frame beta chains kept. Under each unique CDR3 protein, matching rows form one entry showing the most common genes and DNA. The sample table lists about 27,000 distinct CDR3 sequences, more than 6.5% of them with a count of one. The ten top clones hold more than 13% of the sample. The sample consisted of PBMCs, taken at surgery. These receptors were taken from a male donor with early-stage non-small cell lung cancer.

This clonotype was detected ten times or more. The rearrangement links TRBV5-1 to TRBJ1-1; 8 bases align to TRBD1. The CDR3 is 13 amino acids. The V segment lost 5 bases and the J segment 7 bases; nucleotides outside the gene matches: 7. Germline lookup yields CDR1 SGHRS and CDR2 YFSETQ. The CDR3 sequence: CASRYTGGLEAFF. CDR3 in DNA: TGCGCCAGCAGATACACAGGGGGGCTTGAAGCTTTCTTT.

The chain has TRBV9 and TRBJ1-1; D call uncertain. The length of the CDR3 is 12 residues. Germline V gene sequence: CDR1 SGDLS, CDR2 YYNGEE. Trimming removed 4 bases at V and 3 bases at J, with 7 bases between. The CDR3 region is CASSPDYTEAFF. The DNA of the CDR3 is TGTGCCAGCAGCCCAGACTACACTGAAGCTTTCTTT.

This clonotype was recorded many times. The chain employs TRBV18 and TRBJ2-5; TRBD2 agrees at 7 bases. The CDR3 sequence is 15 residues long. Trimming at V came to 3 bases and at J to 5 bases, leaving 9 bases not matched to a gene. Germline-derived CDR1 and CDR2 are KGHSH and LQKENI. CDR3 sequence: CASSPGLAGVETQYF. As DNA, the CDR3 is TGTGCCAGCTCACCGGGGCTGGCGGGAGTTGAGACCCAGTACTTC. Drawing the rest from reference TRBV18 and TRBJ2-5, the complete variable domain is NAGVMQNPRHLVRRRGQEARLRCSPMKGHSHVYWYRQLPEEGLKFMVYLQKENIIDESGMPKERFSAEFPKEGPSILRIQQVVRGDSAAYFCASSPGLAGVETQYFGPGTRLLVL.

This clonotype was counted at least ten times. As DNA, the CDR3 is TGTGCCAGCAGCTTAGGGGGCGGCTACACCTTC. Translating it yields CASSLGGGYTF. V gene TRBV11-3 combines with J gene TRBJ1-2, with a possible D match to TRBD1 (5 bases). This CDR3 is 11 amino acids long. Trimming shortened V by 1 base and J by 8 bases, and 5 bases separated the two germline ends. CDR1 and CDR2 from the germline V gene are SGHNT and YENEEA.

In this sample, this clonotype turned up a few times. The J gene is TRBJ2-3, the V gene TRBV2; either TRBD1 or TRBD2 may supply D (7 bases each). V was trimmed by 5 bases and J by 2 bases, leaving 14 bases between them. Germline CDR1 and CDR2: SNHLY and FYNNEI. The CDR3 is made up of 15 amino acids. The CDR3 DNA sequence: TGTGCCAGCAGTTCTCAGGGGGGGCCCACAGATACGCAGTATTTT. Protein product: CASSSQGGPTDTQYF.

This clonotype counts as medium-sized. Here the CDR3 reads CAGTGSRTGELFF. CDR3 DNA: TGTGCCGGAACAGGGTCGCGCACCGGGGAGCTGTTTTTT. The rearrangement uses TRBV7-8 and TRBJ2-2, with D perhaps matching TRBD1 (6 bases). Trimming cost V 11 bases and J 4 bases, with 14 bases left between them. The length of the CDR3 is 13 residues. Germline assignment: CDR1 SGHVS and CDR2 FQNEAQ. Complete variable domain (other parts from reference TRBV7-8 and TRBJ2-2): GAGVSQSPRYKVAKRGQDVALRCDPISGHVSLFWYQQALGQGPEFLTYFQNEAQLDKSGLPSDRFFAERPEGSVSTLKIQRTQQEDSAVYLCAGTGSRTGELFFGEGSRLTVL.

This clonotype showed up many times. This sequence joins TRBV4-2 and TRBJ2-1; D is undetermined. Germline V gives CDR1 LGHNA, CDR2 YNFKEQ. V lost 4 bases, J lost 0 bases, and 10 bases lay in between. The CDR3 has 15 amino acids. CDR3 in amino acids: CASSPILSSYNEQFF. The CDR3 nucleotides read TGTGCCAGCAGCCCCATCCTTAGCTCCTACAATGAGCAGTTCTTC.

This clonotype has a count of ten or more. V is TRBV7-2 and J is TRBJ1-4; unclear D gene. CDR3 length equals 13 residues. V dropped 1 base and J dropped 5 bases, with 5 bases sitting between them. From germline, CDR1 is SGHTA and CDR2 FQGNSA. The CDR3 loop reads CASSLVKNEKLFF. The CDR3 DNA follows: TGTGCCAGCAGCTTAGTTAAAAATGAAAAACTGTTTTTT.

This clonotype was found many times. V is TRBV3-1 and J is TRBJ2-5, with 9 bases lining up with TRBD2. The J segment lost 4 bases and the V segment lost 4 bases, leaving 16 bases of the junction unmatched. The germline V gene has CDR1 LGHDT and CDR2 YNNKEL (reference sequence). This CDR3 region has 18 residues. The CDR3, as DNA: TGTGCCAGCAGCCCGATTGGAGGGGCTAGCGGGAAAAGAGAGACCCAGTACTTC. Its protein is CASSPIGGASGKRETQYF.

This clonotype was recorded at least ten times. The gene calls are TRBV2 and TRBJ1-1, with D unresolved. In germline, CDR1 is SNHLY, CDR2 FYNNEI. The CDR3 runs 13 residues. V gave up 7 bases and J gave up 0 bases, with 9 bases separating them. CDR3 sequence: CASTRDMNTEAFF. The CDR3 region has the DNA TGTGCCAGCACACGGGATATGAACACTGAAGCTTTCTTT.